This T cell receptor (beta chain) was identified during a study of blood T cell repertoires in COVID-19. The CDR3 consists of 12 residues. Germline V lookup: CDR1 SGHTS, CDR2 YDEGEE. The germline V and J ends were trimmed by 0 bases and 8 bases, with 8 bases remaining between them. Clones were read by immunoSEQ multiplex PCR, and TCRdb kept only the in-frame ones, dropping some. Among 110,000 to 150,000 clones listed, about nine tenths were seen once. Everyone who took part was roughly 18 to 89 years old, and they came from 20 to 25 US areas. Recovered participants had two consecutive negative NP/OP PCR tests, healthcare professional clearance, or symptom resolution.

Input material: PBMCs or T cells enriched from blood (not recorded which). The V and J genes are TRBV5-8 and TRBJ1-1; D remains ambiguous. The clonotype comes from a man in his 60s who had recovered from COVID-19. CDR3 sequence reads: CASSLGAAEAFF. The CDR3, as DNA: TGTGCCAGCAGCTTGGGGGCTGCAGAAGCTTTCTTT.